This T cell receptor (beta chain) was recovered during a study of cytomegalovirus exposure and HLA in healthy donors (dated by TCRdb to the late 2010s). The study in broad terms: An earlier analysis of several hundred of the donors reported around 280 Gb of sequence data and 117 million unique TCR beta sequences obtained from approximately 180 million T cells. Both class I and class II loci were covered by HLA typing, at four-digit resolution. Of the roughly 400 genotyped donors, more than 75% were placed in the genetic ancestry cluster associated with self-reported Caucasian donors. On average, roughly 250,000 unique TCR beta nucleotide sequences were sequenced per donor among a few hundred genotyped donors of the cohort, with 15% to 20% of those sequences being non-productive. To predict cytomegalovirus infection status, the study combined high-throughput TCR immunosequencing, statistical association of individual TCRs with disease status, and machine learning. Using immunosequencing, the study profiled T cell repertoires from 550 to 750 subjects and related those repertoires to cytomegalovirus serostatus. The study aimed to test whether signatures of past pathogen exposure could be identified by cataloging public T cell receptors. An early release covering more than 500 HLA-typed donors comprised approximately 290 gigabases of sequencing data and roughly 85 million unique TCR sequences. A later genetic analysis took genome-wide SNP genotypes for 398 of the 666 donors and used that subset as a discovery cohort. In addition to the first cohort of 666 subjects, a separate validation cohort of approximately 130 different subjects was used. In the later analysis, no new phenotypic data were used to find candidate immune exposures; instead, reliance was placed on TCR beta sequences and their occurrence across donors. Typing coverage varied by locus: roughly 629-640 donors for A, B, C, DRB1 and DQB1; approximately 520 for DQA1; about 570 for DPA1; approximately 450 for DPB1. A later analysis re-examined previously published TCR beta repertoires from roughly 650 donors and added high-resolution HLA genotyping to investigate patterns of TCR occurrence. All discovery cohort repertoires had been generated on a single sequencing platform. An earlier analysis of 587 of the donors applied high-throughput TCR beta sequencing to assess whether each TCR beta V gene segment acted as functional or pseudogenic. Five DR-DQ haplotypes were treated as single units for association and clustering because of strong linkage in the cohort. Alongside the repertoire data, information on donor age, sex, ethnicity and CMV serostatus was compiled.

The cohort consisted of fewer than 700 healthy bone marrow donors. At the time of sampling, every cohort member was nominally healthy, though immune exposures that went unrecorded were likely present. The donor tested CMV seronegative, placing the donor among the roughly 350 seronegative members of the cohort. A peripheral blood sample was provided by each donor, and peripheral blood mononuclear cells were used for TCR beta sequencing. The Qiagen DNeasy Blood Extraction Kit was used to extract genomic DNA from the blood cell samples. In this sample, this clone turned up a few times. Its antigen specificity is not known. Within one base of it there is no much larger clone, and no base qualities were kept. Receptors were amplified or captured by the immunoSEQ multiplex PCR assay. For the multiplex PCR, a mixture combining 60 forward primers for TCR Vbeta segments and 13 reverse primers for TCR Jbeta segments was used. A multiplex PCR assay on genomic DNA amplified the CDR3 region of rearranged TCR beta genes. The Illumina HiSeq System was used to sequence the amplified TCR beta libraries as 87-base-pair reads. The authors' pipeline ran thus. A later analysis counted about 80 million unique TCR beta chains across the 670 or so repertoires, and 9 million to 14 million of these chains were shared by at least two donors. Raw reads were error-corrected and collapsed into unique sequences by a nearest-neighbor algorithm in which closely related sequences were merged to remove PCR and sequencing errors. To assign V, D and J gene segments, CDR3 sequences were aligned to IMGT reference sequences. Each retained sequence needed at least a six-nucleotide match to both a V gene segment and a J gene segment. Rearrangements were called productive when the CDR3 lacked stop codons and stayed in frame with V and J; all others were non-productive. CDR3 was defined by IMGT convention, running from the second conserved V-encoded cysteine to the conserved J-encoded phenylalanine. The earlier analysis of a few hundred of the donors excluded any sequence lacking an unambiguous match to a single V gene segment. In an earlier analysis of 587 of the donors, V segments were called functional above 56.7% productive rearrangements and were called segregating when the between-donor standard deviation exceeded 5%. A statistical classification framework was built to diagnose cytomegalovirus status from the catalog of TCR beta chain sequences. In a later analysis, TCR nucleotide sequences were compared against IMGT/GENE-DB human TR gene sequences so that V and J genes could be assigned. Using the TCRdist pipeline, a later analysis assigned CDR3 sequences along with most-parsimonious VDJ recombination scenarios. In a later analysis, every TCR beta chain was defined by the combination of its CDR3 amino acid sequence and its V-gene family, and reads without a unique V-gene family were dropped. To address suspected cross-contamination and a sequencing artifact, a later analysis removed around 590 highly shared, low-generation-probability nucleotide sequences. In a later analysis, a clonal expansion index was calculated for each public chain from normalized within-repertoire ranks of inferred template counts. A later analysis computed generation probabilities with a VDJ recombination model fitted to out-of-frame rearrangements, and checked the results against IGoR. In a later analysis, TCR-TCR, TCR-HLA and TCR-CMV co-occurrence was scored with hypergeometric tests, and a repertoire-size bias correction was applied to TCR pairs. In a later analysis, false discovery rates were estimated by permuting HLA or CMV assignments 20 times. In a later analysis, co-occurring TCRs were grouped using DBSCAN, and TCRdist sequence similarity was added for clustering within HLA-allele-positive subsets. For co-occurrence clustering, repertoires with fewer than 30,000 or more than 120,000 public chains were excluded, along with a handful of repertoires with anomalous nucleotide sharing. TCRdb carries this immuneACCESS record with in-frame sequences only. Its versions omit some clonotypes, under half of them owing to an unresolved V gene in the studies checked, with the rest unexplained. V and J calls and clone size are given by that table; D and trimming were obtained from the DNA. The sample table shows over 130,000 clones, and around 70% are seen once. 1.5% to 2% of the sample comes from the top ten.

Summary of the overall study and its limitations: The sequencing pipeline was judged likely to have produced a cluster of highly shared sequence variants as a technical artifact. The classifier was reported to diagnose cytomegalovirus status with high specificity and sensitivity in both the original cohort and the validation cohort. Correlated functional status among segregating V segments might reflect linkage disequilibrium, but an unknown experimental factor could not be ruled out. Three of the identified cytomegalovirus-associated TCR beta chains were confirmed in vitro to be specific for cytomegalovirus antigens. In an earlier analysis of some 500 of the donors, most TCR beta V segments appeared in productive rearrangements about 87% or about 30% of the time, broadly matching IMGT annotations. In the study, approximately 160 TCR beta chains were listed as associated with cytomegalovirus. HLA typing was unavailable for some donors at each locus, so association tests used only the typed subset. Sequencing depth was assumed to be roughly uniform across donors in the presence/absence analyses, though that assumption may not hold. Most TCR sequences were seen in very few donors, while some public TCRs were found in many individuals. An association between a missense DCLRE1C variant and V-gene and J-gene trimming of TCR beta chains was found in a later genetic analysis and replicated in an independent cohort. When HLA alleles, especially DR and DQ, strongly co-occurred, attributing TCR associations to individual alleles was difficult. The only immune exposure information available for the cohort was CMV serostatus. According to a later analysis, parvovirus B19, influenza, CMV and Epstein-Barr virus appeared linked to several top co-occurrence clusters. Because counts were too low, approximately 15 rarely observed V segments, including chromosome 9 orphons, were excluded from the earlier analysis of several hundred of the donors. According to a later analysis, most CMV-associated TCR beta chains appeared to be HLA-restricted, and the HLA associations seemed to be driven largely by CMV exposure. According to a later genetic analysis, donors in an Asian-associated ancestry cluster had fewer N-insertions in productive TCRs than the roughly 660-donor mean. In a later analysis, the rate of TCR association differed among HLA loci, with DRB1 alleles having the most associated TCRs and HLA-C alleles having the fewest. A further reported finding was that TCR beta sequences accurately predicted the HLA-A and HLA-B alleles for most subjects in the first cohort. Only TCR beta chains were sequenced in this cohort, and the absence of alpha or paired-chain data limited detectable features. Some IMGT-functional V segments, including TRBV6-2 and TRBV6-3, could not be distinguished by the 87-base-pair reads and were therefore excluded. Specific HLA alleles were associated with 15,000 to 20,000 TCR beta sequences at a false discovery rate of 0.05 in a later analysis. A later analysis found that HLA-associated TCR beta chains were more clonally expanded and had lower generation probabilities than equally common non-associated chains. The authors suggested that the approach could potentially be extended to other disease states and immunological phenotypes.

V is cut by 5 bases and J by 1 base, and the space between the germline ends is 11 bases. CDR1 and CDR2, per the germline V gene, are MNHEY and SVGAGI. From the cysteine through the phenylalanine, the CDR3 covers 14 amino acids. Only the CDR3 portion is preserved as DNA: 42 bases, with reading frame beginning at the first base. The receptor comes from a woman aged 30 to 39 in good health and CMV-seronegative. The sequenced material came from PBMCs. The rearrangement combines TRBV6-5 with TRBJ1-1; no D gene call is confident. The encoded CDR3 is CASSDGLSNTEAFF. The bases are TGTGCCAGCAGTGATGGGCTCTCGAACACTGAAGCTTTCTTT.